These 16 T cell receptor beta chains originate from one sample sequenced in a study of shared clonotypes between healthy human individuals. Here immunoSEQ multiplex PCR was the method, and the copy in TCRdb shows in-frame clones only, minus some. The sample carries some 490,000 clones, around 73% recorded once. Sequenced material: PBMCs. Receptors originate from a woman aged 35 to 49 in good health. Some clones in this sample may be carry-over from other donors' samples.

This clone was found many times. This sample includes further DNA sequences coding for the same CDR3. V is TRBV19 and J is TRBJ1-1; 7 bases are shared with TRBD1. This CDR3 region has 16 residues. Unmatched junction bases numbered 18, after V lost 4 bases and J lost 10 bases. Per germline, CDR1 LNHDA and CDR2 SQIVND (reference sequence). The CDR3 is CASSTYQTLQGQRAFF. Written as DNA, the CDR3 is TGTGCCAGTAGTACCTATCAAACATTACAGGGACAGAGAGCTTTCTTT. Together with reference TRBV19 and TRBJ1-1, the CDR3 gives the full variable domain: DGGITQSPKYLFRKEGQNVTLSCEQNLNHDAMYWYRQDPGQGLRLIYYSQIVNDFQKGDIAEGYSVSREKKESFPLTVTSAQKNPTAFYLCASSTYQTLQGQRAFFGQGTRLTVV.

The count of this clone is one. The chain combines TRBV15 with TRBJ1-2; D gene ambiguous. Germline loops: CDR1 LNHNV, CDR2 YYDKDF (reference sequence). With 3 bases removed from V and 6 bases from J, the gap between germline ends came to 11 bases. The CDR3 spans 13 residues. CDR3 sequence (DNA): TGTGCCACCAGCAGTCTCCGGACTAATGGCTACACCTTC. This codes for CATSSLRTNGYTF.

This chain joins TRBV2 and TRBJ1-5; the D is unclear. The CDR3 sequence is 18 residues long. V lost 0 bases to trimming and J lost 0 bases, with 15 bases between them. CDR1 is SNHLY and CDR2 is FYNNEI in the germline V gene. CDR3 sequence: CASSEALRYGSSNQPQHF. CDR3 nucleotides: TGTGCCAGCAGTGAAGCGCTTCGGTACGGGAGTAGCAATCAGCCCCAGCATTTT. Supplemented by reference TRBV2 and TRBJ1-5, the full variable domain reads EPEVTQTPSHQVTQMGQEVILRCVPISNHLYFYWYRQILGQKVEFLVSFYNNEISEKSEIFDDQFSVERPDGSNFTLKIRSTKLEDSAMYFCASSEALRYGSSNQPQHFGDGTRLSIL.

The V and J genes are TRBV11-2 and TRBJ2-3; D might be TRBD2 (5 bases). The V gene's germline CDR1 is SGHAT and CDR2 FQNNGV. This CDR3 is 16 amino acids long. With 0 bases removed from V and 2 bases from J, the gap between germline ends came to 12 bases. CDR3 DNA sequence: TGTGCCAGCAGCTTAGAAGGGCGGGTCCCCACAGATACGCAGTATTTT. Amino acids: CASSLEGRVPTDTQYF.

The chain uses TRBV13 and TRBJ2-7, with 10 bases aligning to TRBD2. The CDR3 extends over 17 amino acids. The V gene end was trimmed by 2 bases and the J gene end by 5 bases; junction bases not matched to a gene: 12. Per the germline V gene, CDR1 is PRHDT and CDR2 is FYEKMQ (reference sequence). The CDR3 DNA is TGTGCCAGCAGCTTAATGGGTCTAGCGGGAGTCCAGGACGAGCAGTACTTC. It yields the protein CASSLMGLAGVQDEQYF.

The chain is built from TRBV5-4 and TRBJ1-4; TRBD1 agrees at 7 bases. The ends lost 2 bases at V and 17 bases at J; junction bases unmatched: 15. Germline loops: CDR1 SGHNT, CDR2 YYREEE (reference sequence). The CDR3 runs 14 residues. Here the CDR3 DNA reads TGTGCCAGCAGCTTCGGGACCAAACAGGGGCGGCTTTTTTTT. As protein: CASSFGTKQGRLFF.

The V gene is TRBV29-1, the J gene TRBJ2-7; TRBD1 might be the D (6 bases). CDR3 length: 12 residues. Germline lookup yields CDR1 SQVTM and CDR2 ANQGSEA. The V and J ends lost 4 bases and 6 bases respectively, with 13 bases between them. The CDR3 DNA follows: TGCAGCGTTGGTGTAGGGGGTGTCGAGCAGTACTTC. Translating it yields CSVGVGGVEQYF.

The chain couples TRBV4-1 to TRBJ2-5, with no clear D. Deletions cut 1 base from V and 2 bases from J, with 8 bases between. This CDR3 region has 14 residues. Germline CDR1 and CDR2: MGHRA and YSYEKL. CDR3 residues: CASSQARRQETQYF. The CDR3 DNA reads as TGCGCCAGCAGCCAAGCTCGGCGGCAAGAGACCCAGTACTTC.

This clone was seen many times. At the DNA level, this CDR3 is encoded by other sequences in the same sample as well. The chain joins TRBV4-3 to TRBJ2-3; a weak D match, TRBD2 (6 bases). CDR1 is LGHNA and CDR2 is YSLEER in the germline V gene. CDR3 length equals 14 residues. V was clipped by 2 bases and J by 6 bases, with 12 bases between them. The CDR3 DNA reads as TGCGCCAGCAGCCAATCCGGCCGGGGGGATACGCAGTATTTT. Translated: CASSQSGRGDTQYF.

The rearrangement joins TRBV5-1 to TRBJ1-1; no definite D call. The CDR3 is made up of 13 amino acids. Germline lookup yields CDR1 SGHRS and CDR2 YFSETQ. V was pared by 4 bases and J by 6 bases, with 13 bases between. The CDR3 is CASSVDPGAEAFF. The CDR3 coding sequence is TGCGCCAGCAGCGTGGATCCGGGCGCTGAAGCTTTCTTT.

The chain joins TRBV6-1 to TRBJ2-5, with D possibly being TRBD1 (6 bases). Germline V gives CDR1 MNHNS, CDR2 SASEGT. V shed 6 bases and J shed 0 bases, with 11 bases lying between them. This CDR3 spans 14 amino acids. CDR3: CASRLRDNQETQYF. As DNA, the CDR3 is TGTGCCAGCAGACTCCGGGACAACCAAGAGACCCAGTACTTC.

The CDR3 loop is CASSVRGGNSPLHF. CDR3 sequence (DNA): TGTGCCAGCAGCGTCCGGGGCGGAAATTCACCCCTCCACTTT. The V and J genes are TRBV9 and TRBJ1-6; tentative D call: TRBD1 (5 bases). V gave up 2 bases and J gave up 7 bases, with 10 bases separating them. The V gene's germline CDR1 is SGDLS and CDR2 YYNGEE. The CDR3 is 14 residues long. The complete variable domain, with remaining parts taken from reference TRBV9 and TRBJ1-6, reads DSGVTQTPKHLITATGQRVTLRCSPRSGDLSVYWYQQSLDQGLQFLIQYYNGEERAKGNILERFSAQQFPDLHSELNLSSLELGDSALYFCASSVRGGNSPLHFGNGTRLTVT.

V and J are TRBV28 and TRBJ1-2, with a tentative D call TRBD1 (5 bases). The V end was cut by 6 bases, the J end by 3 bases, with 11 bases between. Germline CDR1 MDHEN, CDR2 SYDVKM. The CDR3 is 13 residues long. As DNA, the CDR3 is TGTGCCAGCAGACGGGGCAGGCACTATGGCTACACCTTC. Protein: CASRRGRHYGYTF.

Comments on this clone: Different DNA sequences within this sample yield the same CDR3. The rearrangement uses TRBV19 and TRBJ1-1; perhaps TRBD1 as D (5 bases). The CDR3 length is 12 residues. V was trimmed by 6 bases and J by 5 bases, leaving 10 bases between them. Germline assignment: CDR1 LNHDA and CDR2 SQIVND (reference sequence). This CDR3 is CASRGLGTEAFF. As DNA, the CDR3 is TGTGCCAGTAGGGGGCTGGGGACTGAAGCTTTCTTT.

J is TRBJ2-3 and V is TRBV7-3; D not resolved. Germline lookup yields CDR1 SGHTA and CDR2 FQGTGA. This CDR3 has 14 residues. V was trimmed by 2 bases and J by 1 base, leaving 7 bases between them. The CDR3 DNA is TGTGCCAGCAGCTTATTTCTAGGCACAGATACGCAGTATTTT. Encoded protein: CASSLFLGTDTQYF.

CDR3 bases: TGTGCCAGCTCACCAGCACGGGCCTCAAATGAGCAGTTCTTC. Residues: CASSPARASNEQFF. The chain recombines TRBV18 with TRBJ2-1; D is unresolved. This CDR3 has 14 residues. Looked up from germline, CDR1 is KGHSH and CDR2 is LQKENI. V was clipped by 2 bases and J by 7 bases, with 12 bases between them.